This is a list of T cell receptor beta chains from one sample in a study of T cell responses to AZD1222 COVID-19 vaccine. This table comes from immunoSEQ multiplex PCR, and its TCRdb copy is limited to in-frame clones, with some not included. The table records about 170,000 clones, just over 90% of them present only once. The source material was peripheral blood, sampled on day 0 of AZD1222 vaccination. These receptors came from an adult in good health. Each CDR3 is given with its conserved first and last residue. A D gene is named only where the DNA matches it firmly. For some rows the clone size is stated as once, few or many, or as a class when expanded; others skip it.

V gene,CDR3 length,D gene,clone size,J gene,CDR3 DNA,CDR3 protein
TRBV28,16,NA,NA,TRBJ1-6,TGTGCCAGCAGTTTACCCCGCCCGGCGGGGGATTCACCCCTCCACTTT,CASSLPRPAGDSPLHF
TRBV5-1,13,NA,NA,TRBJ1-4,TGCGCCAGCAGACCCCCCCAAAAGGAAAAACTGTTTTTT,CASRPPQKEKLFF
TRBV18,15,TRBD1,once,TRBJ2-7,TGTGCCAGCTCACCGGGGACAGGAAGTTTTTACGAGCAGTACTTC,CASSPGTGSFYEQYF
TRBV10-3,14,TRBD2,once,TRBJ2-5,TGTGCCATCAGTGGAGCGGGGGCGGGGGAGACCCAGTACTTC,CAISGAGAGETQYF
TRBV6-5,15,NA,NA,TRBJ1-6,TGTGCCAGCAGCCCAATCACAGGGAAGGCTTCACCCCTCCACTTT,CASSPITGKASPLHF
TRBV7-2,16,TRBD2,NA,TRBJ2-5,TGTGCCAGCAGCCCTTTTCGCGGGGGGACCCAAGAGACCCAGTACTTC,CASSPFRGGTQETQYF
TRBV14,15,TRBD1,few,TRBJ1-6,TGTGCCAGCAGCACCCCCGACAGGGTGGATTCACCCCTCCACTTT,CASSTPDRVDSPLHF
TRBV7-9,14,NA,NA,TRBJ2-4,TGTGCCAGCAGGCAGGGGCTCGGCAAAAACATTCAGTACTTC,CASRQGLGKNIQYF
TRBV27,13,NA,NA,TRBJ1-6,TGTGCCAGCAGCCTGGTGGGGGATTCACCCCTCCACTTT,CASSLVGDSPLHF
TRBV5-1,16,TRBD1,NA,TRBJ2-3,TGCGCCAGCAGCGCCGGACAGGGAACTAGCACAGATACGCAGTATTTT,CASSAGQGTSTDTQYF
TRBV6-2/TRBV6-3,15,NA,NA,TRBJ1-1,TGTGCCAGCAGTTACTTGTCCCTAGGAGAGTCTGAAGCTTTCTTT,CASSYLSLGESEAFF
TRBV7-9,17,TRBD2,few,TRBJ2-7,TGTGCCAGCAGCGACCGACTTCGCACTAGCGGACCTTACGAGCAGTACTTC,CASSDRLRTSGPYEQYF
TRBV6-5,15,NA,NA,TRBJ2-1,TGTGCCAGCAGTTACACAGCGAGCTCCTACAATGAGCAGTTCTTC,CASSYTASSYNEQFF
TRBV3-1/TRBV3-2,14,NA,NA,TRBJ2-5,TGTGCCAGCAGCCAAGACCGAAGGGGGGAGACCCAGTACTTC,CASSQDRRGETQYF
TRBV7-2,15,NA,NA,TRBJ2-7,TGTGCCAGCAGCTCAACCGGGACGGACCCCTACGAGCAGTACTTC,CASSSTGTDPYEQYF
TRBV5-8,16,TRBD1,few,TRBJ1-1,TGTGCCAGCAGCTTGCAAATAATGCAGGGGGCGACTGAAGCTTTCTTT,CASSLQIMQGATEAFF
TRBV19,15,NA,NA,TRBJ1-2,TGTGCCAGTAGCTTTTCGGGGAAAGCTAACTATGGCTACACCTTC,CASSFSGKANYGYTF
TRBV5-6,17,NA,NA,TRBJ1-6,TGTGCCAGCAGCTTGAGGGGGGGCCCGATCGGGAATTCACCCCTCCACTTT,CASSLRGGPIGNSPLHF
TRBV4-3,15,NA,NA,TRBJ2-1,TGCGCCAGCAGCCTCTCGGTAAAGGAGTTACATGAGCAGTTCTTC,CASSLSVKELHEQFF
TRBV4-1,15,NA,NA,TRBJ2-2,TGCGCCAGCAGCCATGGCCCCGCTAGGACCGGGGAGCTGTTTTTT,CASSHGPARTGELFF
TRBV7-9,17,NA,NA,TRBJ2-5,TGTGCCAGCAGCTTAGGAATCCTCCGGGACAACCAAGAGACCCAGTACTTC,CASSLGILRDNQETQYF
TRBV5-4,17,TRBD2,NA,TRBJ2-7,TGTGCCAGCAGCCGTTCCGGGGGGGCTGCAAGCTCCTACGAGCAGTACTTC,CASSRSGGAASSYEQYF
TRBV28,11,NA,NA,TRBJ1-4,TGTGCGGCATGGGGGGCAGAAAAACTGTTTTTT,CAAWGAEKLFF
TRBV4-1,17,TRBD2,NA,TRBJ2-3,TGCGCCAGCAGCCAAGGGGGGACTAGCGGGGGCCAAGATACGCAGTATTTT,CASSQGGTSGGQDTQYF
TRBV2,17,NA,NA,TRBJ1-5,TGTGCCAGCAGTGAATCGGTTACTCACGATAGCAATCAGCCCCAGCATTTT,CASSESVTHDSNQPQHF
TRBV19,13,NA,NA,TRBJ1-2,TGTGCCAGTAGTATAAAAGGGAATCGTGGCTACACCTTC,CASSIKGNRGYTF
TRBV7-2,16,NA,once,TRBJ1-2,TGTGCCAGCAGCTTAGTTGGTCGGAGGAGCAACTATGGCTACACCTTC,CASSLVGRRSNYGYTF
TRBV9,15,NA,NA,TRBJ1-6,TGTGCCAGCAGCGTAGAGGGCAGCAGTAATTCACCCCTCCACTTT,CASSVEGSSNSPLHF
TRBV6-1,20,TRBD2,once,TRBJ2-2,TGTGCCAGCAGTGAAAACCCGGGACTAGCGGGGGGCAAGAACACCGGGGAGCTGTTTTTT,CASSENPGLAGGKNTGELFF
TRBV6-2/TRBV6-3,14,TRBD1,NA,TRBJ1-1,TGTGCCAGCAGCCCCGACAGGGACCCCACTGAAGCTTTCTTT,CASSPDRDPTEAFF
TRBV6-5,13,TRBD1,NA,TRBJ1-1,TGTGCCAGCAGTACCCAGGGGGCCACTGAAGCTTTCTTT,CASSTQGATEAFF
TRBV13,16,TRBD2,NA,TRBJ2-3,TGTGCCACGATTTTCTGGACTAGCGGACCCACAGATACGCAGTATTTT,CATIFWTSGPTDTQYF
TRBV7-3,13,NA,NA,TRBJ2-7,TGTGCCAGCAGCTCGGGTGCCGGGTACGAGCAGTACTTC,CASSSGAGYEQYF
TRBV18,14,TRBD1,NA,TRBJ2-2,TGTGCCAGCTCAGGACAGGAGAACACCGGGGAGCTGTTTTTT,CASSGQENTGELFF
TRBV6-5,15,NA,few,TRBJ2-7,TGTGCCAGCAGCTACGCCGGGACAAGGTCCTACGAGCAGTACTTC,CASSYAGTRSYEQYF
TRBV6-5,15,NA,NA,TRBJ1-5,TGTGCCAGCAGTTTGCGGGAAGGGGCTGGTCAGCCCCAGCATTTT,CASSLREGAGQPQHF
TRBV6-5,15,NA,once,TRBJ1-6,TGTGCCAGCAGTTACTCGACAAAAGGGAATTCACCCCTCCACTTT,CASSYSTKGNSPLHF
TRBV18,17,NA,NA,TRBJ1-6,TGTGCCAGCTCACCACTTCCAGGAGATCTTTCGAATTCACCCCTCCACTTT,CASSPLPGDLSNSPLHF
TRBV11-2,13,NA,NA,TRBJ1-1,TGTGCCAGCAGCTTAGTCCGAGGCACTGAAGCTTTCTTT,CASSLVRGTEAFF
TRBV6-2/TRBV6-3,14,NA,few,TRBJ2-3,TGTGCCAGCAGTTACTCGTCTAGCTCCGATACGCAGTATTTT,CASSYSSSSDTQYF